The 27 T cell receptor beta chains listed next were all sequenced from one sample in a study of regulatory T cells in long-lasting Graves disease. Noted time point: persistent/refractory GD, antithyroid drugs over 5 years with positive TRAb. From PBMCs, RNA was extracted and then used to make the TCR library. The authors built TCR beta libraries using iRepertoire HTBI primers and Arm-PCR of CDR3 regions. TCRdb re-derived calls from the multiplex PCR reads in MiXCR, one entry per CDR3 protein. Among some 370,000 distinct CDR3 sequences listed, less than 30% were seen once. The sample was peripheral blood mononuclear cells (PBMCs), taken when the disease was refractory, from a patient treated with antithyroid drugs. These receptors originate from a woman between 35 and 50 years old with Graves disease.

This clonotype was seen many times. The chain employs TRBV27 and TRBJ1-5; D is ambiguous. Trimming stripped 3 bases from V and 2 bases from J, with 8 bases between. Germline lookup yields CDR1 MNHEY and CDR2 SMNVEV (reference sequence). The CDR3 totals 14 residues. As DNA, the CDR3 is TGTGCCAGCAGTTTCCACGGGGGCAATCAGCCCCAGCATTTT. As protein: CASSFHGGNQPQHF.

Concerning this clonotype: This may be a read error, as it is one base from a much larger clone. Given the absence of the conserved phenylalanine or tryptophan at the CDR3 end, a read error is likely. The chain has TRBV28 and TRBJ1-5, with D perhaps TRBD1 (5 bases). CDR1 is MDHEN, CDR2 SYDVKM, per germline. Trimming removed 8 bases from V and 5 bases from J, with 10 bases in between. The CDR3 spans 12 residues. Here the CDR3 reads CASGGTYQPQHS. The CDR3 DNA is TGTGCCAGCGGAGGGACTTATCAGCCCCAGCATTCT.

This clonotype was seen many times. The DNA of the CDR3 is TGTGCCAGCAGTTCCCGTCTGGGGGAATTGGACTACGAGCAGTACTTC. This sequence encodes CASSSRLGELDYEQYF. This rearrangement joins TRBV28 to TRBJ2-7, with D possibly called TRBD1 or TRBD2 (5 bases each). The germline V and J ends were trimmed by 4 bases and 3 bases, with 19 bases remaining between them. CDR1 and CDR2 (germline): MDHEN, SYDVKM. This CDR3 comprises 16 residues.

This clonotype has a count of ten or more. The J gene is TRBJ1-2, the V gene TRBV11-2; TRBD1 matches 8 bases. Germline V gene sequence: CDR1 SGHAT, CDR2 FQNNGV. The CDR3 is made up of 17 amino acids. Germline trimming cut 3 bases from V and 6 bases from J; bases unmatched to any gene: 15. In nucleotides, the CDR3 is TGTGCCAGCAGCTTTGGCAGGGGGCGCAGGGAGGGACATGGCTACACCTTC. Its translation: CASSFGRGRREGHGYTF.

This rearrangement joins TRBV27 to TRBJ2-7; no definite D call. The CDR3 is 13 residues long. CDR1 MNHEY and CDR2 SMNVEV come from the germline V gene (reference sequence). Trimming stripped 5 bases from V and 2 bases from J, with 10 bases between. The CDR3 loop is CASSRDATYEQYF. The DNA of the CDR3 is TGTGCCAGCAGTAGAGACGCTACCTACGAGCAGTACTTC.

In its sample, this clonotype was seen many times. The chain carries TRBV20-1 and TRBJ2-5; D is ambiguous. Germline CDR1 DFQATT, CDR2 SNEGSKA (reference sequence). V was shortened by 4 bases and J by 5 bases, with 11 bases between the two germline ends. The CDR3 totals 12 residues. CDR3 sequence: CSAITGLETQYF. As DNA, the CDR3 is TGCAGTGCTATTACCGGGCTGGAGACCCAGTACTTC.

This clonotype was seen ten or more times. Here the CDR3 reads CSVEADGEEAFF. The CDR3 nucleotides are TGCAGCGTTGAAGCGGACGGGGAAGAGGCTTTCTTT. This chain uses TRBV29-1 with TRBJ1-1; no firm D call. This CDR3 spans 12 amino acids. Trimming removed 1 base at V and 11 bases at J, with 14 bases between. CDR1 SQVTM and CDR2 ANQGSEA come from the germline V gene.

This clonotype has ten or more counts. The chain employs TRBV2 and TRBJ2-5, with 9 nucleotides matching TRBD2. CDR1 and CDR2 (germline): SNHLY, FYNNEI. V lost 4 bases to trimming and J lost 4 bases; unmatched junction nucleotides: 4. The CDR3 has 14 amino acids. CDR3 residues: CASSVVAGVETQYF. The CDR3 DNA follows: TGTGCCAGCAGTGTGGTAGCGGGAGTAGAGACCCAGTACTTC.

This rearrangement joins TRBV29-1 to TRBJ2-7; the match to TRBD1 covers 8 bases. V lost 7 bases, J lost 0 bases, and 5 bases stayed unmatched. The CDR3 runs to 13 residues. CDR1 SQVTM and CDR2 ANQGSEA come from the germline V gene. This chain's CDR3 is CSGGTGPSYEQYF. CDR3 bases: TGCAGCGGTGGGACAGGACCCTCCTACGAGCAGTACTTC.

This clonotype was seen ten or more times. The CDR3 sequence is CAHRRNSDTYEQYF. The CDR3 DNA follows: TGTGCCCATCGTCGGAACAGTGATACTTACGAGCAGTACTTC. V and J are TRBV6-2 or TRBV6-3 and TRBJ2-7; D gene ambiguous. Germline V gene data show CDR1 as MNHEY and CDR2 as SVGEGT. The CDR3 extends over 14 amino acids. V lost 11 bases to trimming and J lost 4 bases, with 21 bases between them.

This clonotype was observed many times. This rearrangement joins TRBV11-2 to TRBJ1-6, with 12 bases identical to TRBD1. The CDR3 sequence is 17 residues long. Per the germline V gene, CDR1 is SGHAT and CDR2 is FQNNGV. Trimming removed 0 bases from V and 8 bases from J; junction bases left unmatched: 5. CDR3 protein: CASSLDRDRGLDSPLHF. The CDR3 DNA reads as TGTGCCAGCAGCTTAGATCGGGACAGGGGGCTGGATTCACCCCTCCACTTT. Drawing the rest from reference TRBV11-2 and TRBJ1-6, the complete variable domain is EAGVAQSPRYKIIEKRQSVAFWCNPISGHATLYWYQQILGQGPKLLIQFQNNGVVDDSQLPKDRFSAERLKGVDSTLKIQPAKLEDSAVYLCASSLDRDRGLDSPLHFGNGTRLTVT.

The chain has TRBV30 and TRBJ1-2, with 8 bases that match TRBD1. The V segment lost 1 base and the J segment 3 bases; nucleotides outside the gene matches: 4. Germline V lookup: CDR1 GTSNPN, CDR2 SVGIG (reference sequence). This CDR3 is 14 amino acids long. CDR3 coding DNA: TGTGCCTGGAGTGGACAGGGGCGGTACTATGGCTACACCTTC. Translation gives CAWSGQGRYYGYTF.

The rearrangement uses TRBV28 and TRBJ2-1; 7 nucleotides align to TRBD2. The V gene end was trimmed by 6 bases and the J gene end by 6 bases; junction bases not matched to a gene: 11. CDR1 and CDR2 from the germline V gene are MDHEN and SYDVKM. The CDR3 extends over 15 amino acids. The CDR3 DNA reads TGTGCCAGCAGACCGCTAGCGGCCCTCCCCAATGAGCAGTTCTTC. Its translation is CASRPLAALPNEQFF.

This clonotype was detected many times. The rearrangement joins TRBV11-2 to TRBJ2-7; D unresolved. V shed 5 bases and J shed 0 bases, with 14 bases lying between them. This CDR3 is 15 amino acids long. Germline loops: CDR1 SGHAT, CDR2 FQNNGV. The CDR3 DNA follows: TGTGCCAGCAGCCGAAGGTTACGAAGCTCCTACGAGCAGTACTTC. It yields the protein CASSRRLRSSYEQYF.

In its sample, this clonotype was seen many times. The rearrangement joins TRBV6-5 to TRBJ1-2; 8 positions match TRBD1. CDR1 and CDR2 from the germline V gene are MNHEY and SVGAGI. Trimming at V came to 3 bases and at J to 3 bases, leaving 6 bases not matched to a gene. The CDR3 has 15 residues. CDR3 residues: CASSYDGTGDYGYTF. For the CDR3, the DNA is TGTGCCAGCAGTTATGACGGGACAGGTGACTATGGCTACACCTTC.

This clonotype has at least ten counts. The chain links TRBV28 to TRBJ2-5; 11 bases line up with TRBD2. Per germline, CDR1 MDHEN and CDR2 SYDVKM. With 0 bases clipped from V and 4 bases from J, the junction kept 7 bases outside the gene matches. The CDR3 contains 17 residues. This CDR3 is CASSLWATSGIGETQYF. The DNA for the CDR3 is TGTGCCAGCAGTTTATGGGCGACTAGCGGGATTGGAGAGACCCAGTACTTC.

Points on this clonotype: This clone may be a read error of a much larger clone one base away. The chain employs TRBV2 and TRBJ2-5; tentatively, D is TRBD2 (6 bases). The CDR3 is 15 amino acids. Trimming pared 7 bases from V and 4 bases from J, leaving 19 bases between. The germline CDR1 and CDR2 sequences are SNHLY and FYNNEI. CDR3 sequence: CASNEQDAGGETQYF. The CDR3 nucleotides are TGTGCCAGCAACGAACAGGACGCCGGGGGAGAGACCCAGTACTTC.

CDR3 loop: CASREPRVDTEAFF. CDR3 in DNA: TGTGCCAGCAGAGAACCGAGGGTAGACACTGAAGCTTTCTTT. The J gene is TRBJ1-1, the V gene TRBV5-8, with no clear D. CDR3 length: 14 amino acids. Germline-derived CDR1 and CDR2 are SGHTS and YDEGEE. The ends were cut back, 5 bases at V and 3 bases at J, with 14 bases in the middle.

The chain recombines TRBV5-1 with TRBJ2-7; 15 bases are a match to TRBD2. The CDR3 runs 18 residues. Per germline, CDR1 SGHRS and CDR2 YFSETQ. The trim removed 0 bases at V and 2 bases at J, leaving 6 bases unmatched. The CDR3 DNA follows: TGCGCCAGCAGCTTGGATGGACTAGCGGGAGGGATTGCCTACGAGCAGTACTTC. Encoded protein: CASSLDGLAGGIAYEQYF.

In this sample, this clonotype turned up many times. The chain uses TRBV11-2 and TRBJ2-7; 8 nucleotides align to TRBD1. This CDR3 region has 15 residues. Per the germline V gene, CDR1 is SGHAT and CDR2 is FQNNGV. With 6 bases clipped from V and 2 bases from J, the junction kept 9 bases outside the gene matches. CDR3 DNA: TGTGCCAGCAGTGAAAGTCAGGGGGCCACCTACGAGCAGTACTTC. It codes for CASSESQGATYEQYF.

This clonotype was seen only a few times. The chain carries TRBV20-1 and TRBJ1-5, with a possible D match to TRBD1 (5 bases). The CDR3 has 14 residues. Trimming took 6 bases from V and 0 from J, leaving 12 bases between them. The germline CDR1 and CDR2 sequences are DFQATT and SNEGSKA (reference sequence). The chain's CDR3 is CSATQEDSNQPQHF. The CDR3 region has the DNA TGCAGTGCCACACAGGAGGATAGCAATCAGCCCCAGCATTTT.

The sample holds many counts of this clonotype. J is TRBJ2-7 and V is TRBV2, with 10 positions matching TRBD2. The CDR3 has 16 residues. V gave up 0 bases and J gave up 2 bases; unmatched junction bases: 4. Per the germline V gene, CDR1 is SNHLY and CDR2 is FYNNEI. CDR3 in amino acids: CASSEASLAGAYEQYF. The CDR3 DNA is TGTGCCAGCAGTGAAGCGTCGCTAGCGGGAGCCTACGAGCAGTACTTC.

This clonotype has at least ten counts. V gene TRBV28 combines with J gene TRBJ2-2; 9 bases align to TRBD2. In germline, CDR1 is MDHEN, CDR2 SYDVKM. The CDR3 covers 15 residues. V gave up 6 bases and J gave up 1 base; unmatched junction bases: 3. The CDR3: CASRLAGVNTGELFF. CDR3 sequence (DNA): TGTGCCAGCAGATTAGCGGGAGTGAACACCGGGGAGCTGTTTTTT.

This clonotype was found a few times. The chain joins TRBV2 to TRBJ2-3; D unresolved. The length of the CDR3 is 15 residues. Germline CDR1 is SNHLY and CDR2 is FYNNEI. The V end was cut by 2 bases, the J end by 4 bases, with 13 bases between. DNA of the CDR3: TGTGCCAGCAGTGAAATTACCTTCCCCCCAGATACGCAGTATTTT. Its protein is CASSEITFPPDTQYF.

This clonotype appeared many times. The chain joins TRBV3-1 to TRBJ2-5; D call uncertain. The V end was cut by 0 bases, the J end by 5 bases, with 10 bases between. Germline lookup yields CDR1 LGHDT and CDR2 YNNKEL (reference sequence). The CDR3 spans 14 residues. The CDR3 spells CASSQDQVEETQYF. Here the CDR3 DNA reads TGTGCCAGCAGCCAAGACCAAGTGGAGGAGACCCAGTACTTC.

As for this clonotype: A much bigger clone sits one base away, suggesting this may be a read error. Here the CDR3 omits its conserved ending phenylalanine or tryptophan, so a read error is the likely source. This chain links TRBV6-5 with TRBJ1-1; no clear D gene. This CDR3 has 13 amino acids. In germline, CDR1 is MNHEY, CDR2 SVGAGI. V was cut by 0 bases and J by 5 bases, with 7 bases left in between. The CDR3 reads CASSYSAGTEAFL. In DNA, the CDR3 is TGTGCCAGCAGTTACTCAGCCGGGACTGAAGCTTTCCTT.

This clonotype appeared many times. The V call is TRBV12-3 or TRBV12-4, the J call TRBJ1-5; D not certain. This CDR3 is 16 amino acids long. Between the trimmed V and J ends, which lost 6 bases and 1 base, there was a span of 16 bases. CDR3 amino acids: CASSAAGRGSNQPQHF. The CDR3 DNA reads as TGTGCCAGCAGCGCAGCTGGAAGAGGAAGCAATCAGCCCCAGCATTTT.